The entry below gives a single TCR beta chain sequence along with its context. Its antigen is not known. Via MiXCR, TCRdb re-called the reads, giving one row per CDR3 protein. The repertoire holds approximately 150,000 distinct CDR3 sequences, with about 20% as singletons. CDR3 length: 14 residues. V gave up 6 bases and J gave up 14 bases; unmatched junction bases: 11. From germline, CDR1 is SEHNR and CDR2 FQNEAQ (reference sequence). The data derive from a study of T cell repertoires in cytomegalovirus infection. Whole-study context: Recently identified HLA-C-restricted CMV epitopes and well-studied HLA-B-restricted CMV epitopes were used by the study. Indications came from public TCR beta signatures; they pointed to CMV infection and to a matching HLA type. Overall study results and limits: The ex vivo response was dominated by HLA-C-restricted CMV-specific TCR beta clonotypes. Cumulated frequencies of public TCR beta families served to identify carriers of CMV plus the relevant HLA.

The sequence was collected from a human donor in good health (CMV status not recorded). Some clones in this sample may be carry-over from other donors' samples. This sample comprised CD8+ T cells from cultured PBMCs, obtained from culture after CMV antigen stimulation. The chain carries TRBV7-9 and TRBJ1-6; 9 positions match TRBD1. Written as DNA, the CDR3 is TGTGCCAGCAGTGAGGACAGGGGTGCCCCAACCCTCCACTTT. It encodes CASSEDRGAPTLHF.